What follows describes a single T cell receptor beta chain. As yet, its antigen is unknown. Germline loops: CDR1 SGHRS, CDR2 YFSETQ. V was pared by 4 bases and J by 0 bases, with 10 bases between. The CDR3 has 14 amino acids. Terminally differentiated effector memory CD45RA+ cells were excluded from the naive CD8 cells, which were CD45RO-negative and positively selected for CCR7. Deep-level assay runs were performed. Generated by immunoSEQ multiplex PCR, the TCRdb table keeps only in-frame clones and is missing some. Here the sample spans around 2.1 million clones, approximately 94% being singletons. The record originates from a study of shared clonotypes between healthy human individuals. The study, taken as a whole, reports: Memory subsets generally showed smaller estimated richness than naive subsets did.

The TCR originated in a man aged 18-30 years in good health. Some clones in this sample may be carry-over from other donors' samples. The source material was naive CD8+ T cells from PBMCs. The V and J genes are TRBV5-1 and TRBJ1-2; D not certain. The CDR3 loop reads CASSPVGPNYGYTF. DNA of the CDR3: TGCGCCAGCAGCCCCGTGGGCCCTAACTATGGCTACACCTTC.